This T cell receptor (beta chain) was retrieved from a study of blood T cell repertoires in COVID-19. The overall study: The origin of the acute and convalescent COVID-19 samples was the United States, Italy and Spain. PBMCs, B-cell-depleted T cells, or T cells were the source of the cDNA or gDNA that made up the material.

This CDR3 spans 14 amino acids. The germline V gene encodes CDR1 MNHEY and CDR2 SVGEGT. V shed 3 bases and J 6 bases; nucleotides not matched to a gene: 6. This table comes from immunoSEQ multiplex PCR, and its TCRdb copy is limited to in-frame clones, with some not included. The profile covers approximately 120,000 clones, with around 85% appearing a single time and more than 3.5% taken by the ten largest. V usage is TRBV6-2 or TRBV6-3 and J usage is TRBJ1-2; 8 bases line up with TRBD1. The clonotype originates from a human donor in a cohort sampled during active COVID-19. The source material was peripheral blood. The CDR3 nucleotides are TGTGCCAGCAGTTATGTTTCGGACAGGGATGGCTACACCTTC. Residues: CASSYVSDRDGYTF.